Shown below are 24 T cell receptor beta chains from a single sample sequenced in a study of T cell responses to AZD1222 COVID-19 vaccine. Profiling relied on immunoSEQ multiplex PCR, and the TCRdb table lists in-frame clones only, not all of them. The sample contains about 110,000 clones, roughly 90% of which appear only once. Specimen: peripheral blood, collected on day 0 of AZD1222 vaccination. The receptor source for this set is an adult in good health.

V usage is TRBV3-1 (or the pseudogene TRBV3-2) and J usage is TRBJ2-2, with 10 positions matching TRBD2. V dropped 4 bases and J dropped 4; count of bases not matched to a gene: 3. The CDR3 extends over 15 amino acids. CDR1 and CDR2 (germline): LGHDT, YNNKEL (reference sequence). In DNA form, the CDR3 reads TGTGCCAGCAGCCCCTGGACTAGCGGCACCGGGGAGCTGTTTTTT. It yields the protein CASSPWTSGTGELFF.

The chain recombines TRBV27 with TRBJ2-5; 11 bases agree with TRBD2. The CDR3 is made up of 17 amino acids. The ends lost 6 bases at V and 1 base at J; junction bases unmatched: 10. Looked up from germline, CDR1 is MNHEY and CDR2 is SMNVEV (reference sequence). CDR3 sequence: CASSSAMGLAAQETQYF. The CDR3 coding sequence is TGTGCCAGCAGCTCCGCCATGGGACTAGCGGCCCAAGAGACCCAGTACTTC.

The chain joins TRBV7-9 to TRBJ1-6; D not certain. The CDR3 has 13 residues. V was pared by 1 base and J by 6 bases, with 4 bases between. Looked up from germline, CDR1 is SEHNR and CDR2 is FQNEAQ (reference sequence). The CDR3 nucleotides are TGTGCCAGCAGCTTAGGGATTAATTCACCCCTCCACTTT. Translating gives CASSLGINSPLHF. Supplemented by reference TRBV7-9 and TRBJ1-6, the full variable domain reads DTGVSQNPRHKITKRGQNVTFRCDPISEHNRLYWYRQTLGQGPEFLTYFQNEAQLEKSRLLSDRFSAERPKGSFSTLEIQRTEQGDSAMYLCASSLGINSPLHFGNGTRLTVT.

This clone has only one observation. This sequence joins TRBV5-1 and TRBJ1-6, with 8 bases aligning to TRBD1. CDR1 is SGHRS, CDR2 YFSETQ, per germline. The CDR3 spans 15 residues. Trimming cost V 3 bases and J 5 bases; bases outside gene matches: 4. CDR3 nucleotide sequence: TGCGCCAGCAGCTCGCCGGGACAGGATAATTCACCCCTCCACTTT. Translating gives CASSSPGQDNSPLHF.

DNA for the CDR3: TGTGCCAGTCAGGGACAGGGGGGTTACACTGAAGCTTTCTTT. Protein: CASQGQGGYTEAFF. This sequence joins TRBV2 and TRBJ1-1; 11 positions agree with TRBD1. Per the germline V gene, CDR1 is SNHLY and CDR2 is FYNNEI. The CDR3 runs 14 residues. V dropped 9 bases and J dropped 3; count of bases not matched to a gene: 6.

The chain joins TRBV25-1 to TRBJ2-1; D is undetermined. V lost 3 bases and J lost 10, with 19 bases in between. The CDR3 runs 15 residues. Germline CDR1 reads MGHDK; CDR2 reads SYGVNS. This chain's CDR3 is CASSDTGPSVGEQFF. CDR3 coding DNA: TGTGCCAGCAGTGATACCGGGCCCTCGGTGGGGGAGCAGTTCTTC.

The chain has TRBV24-1 and TRBJ2-3; 8 bases fit TRBD1. Losses at the gene ends were 6 bases for V and 2 bases for J; bases not matched to a gene: 3. Germline-derived CDR1 and CDR2 are KGHDR and SFDVKD. The CDR3 consists of 14 residues. The CDR3 sequence is CATSRDRITDTQYF. The CDR3 DNA follows: TGTGCCACCAGTCGGGACAGGATCACAGATACGCAGTATTTT.

The CDR3 sequence: CATSLGQGPYGYTF. The CDR3 DNA sequence: TGTGCCACCAGCCTGGGACAGGGGCCCTATGGCTACACCTTC. The chain is built from TRBV15 and TRBJ1-2; 10 positions agree with TRBD1. The CDR3 has 14 amino acids. V trimming: 5 bases; J trimming: 4 bases; junction bases outside the gene matches: 4. From germline, CDR1 is LNHNV and CDR2 YYDKDF (reference sequence).

This clone is a singleton in its sample. The rearrangement uses TRBV4-2 and TRBJ2-4, with 10 bases lining up with TRBD1. V was clipped by 1 base and J by 8 bases; unmatched bases: 2. The CDR3 has 14 amino acids. In germline, CDR1 is LGHNA, CDR2 YNFKEQ. The CDR3 bases are TGTGCCAGCAGCCAAGGACAGGGGGCGGACATTCAGTACTTC. This codes for CASSQGQGADIQYF.

The rearrangement uses TRBV2 and TRBJ1-5, with a possible D match to TRBD1 (6 bases). The CDR3 has 15 residues. The ends were cut back, 1 base at V and 0 bases at J, with 7 bases in the middle. Germline-derived CDR1 and CDR2 are SNHLY and FYNNEI. Here the CDR3 reads CASSEGDNSNQPQHF. As DNA, the CDR3 is TGTGCCAGCAGTGAAGGGGACAATAGCAATCAGCCCCAGCATTTT.

V usage is TRBV29-1 and J usage is TRBJ1-2; 10 nucleotides agree with TRBD1. Germline assignment: CDR1 SQVTM and CDR2 ANQGSEA. The CDR3 has 15 amino acids. V lost 6 bases and J lost 8; bases outside the gene matches: 15. For the CDR3, the DNA is TGCAGCGTCAAAGGCTCGGGACAGGGGACAGGAGGCTACACCTTC. This gives the protein CSVKGSGQGTGGYTF.

The chain carries TRBV11-2 and TRBJ2-5; D ambiguous. Trimming removed 5 bases at V and 4 bases at J, with 20 bases between. This CDR3 contains 16 residues. In germline, CDR1 is SGHAT, CDR2 FQNNGV. CDR3 region: CASSRSPTRVTETQYF. As DNA, the CDR3 is TGTGCCAGCAGCCGTAGCCCCACGCGAGTCACAGAGACCCAGTACTTC.

Here the CDR3 DNA reads TGTGCCAGCTTCGAAGCGGGCCCCTTAAGGGGCGGCTACACCTTC. As protein: CASFEAGPLRGGYTF. The rearrangement uses TRBV28 and TRBJ1-2, with D possibly TRBD1 on 5 matching bases. The CDR3 runs to 15 residues. Germline CDR1 is MDHEN and CDR2 is SYDVKM. V shed 8 bases and J shed 8 bases, with 24 bases lying between them.

This chain links TRBV6-4 with TRBJ1-4, with D unclear. Looked up from germline, CDR1 is MRHNA and CDR2 is SNTAGT. V was trimmed by 6 bases and J by 7 bases, leaving 12 bases between them. This CDR3 has 13 amino acids. CDR3 residues: CASRETNSEKLFF. As DNA, the CDR3 is TGTGCCAGCAGGGAGACGAATAGTGAAAAACTGTTTTTT.

CDR3 coding DNA: TGTGCCACCAGCAGAGGTCGGGCGGGGGGTTACAATGAGCAGTTCTTC. It codes for CATSRGRAGGYNEQFF. The rearrangement uses TRBV15 and TRBJ2-1; the match to TRBD2 covers 8 bases. The CDR3 totals 16 residues. The J segment lost 4 bases and the V segment lost 1 base, leaving 6 bases of the junction unmatched. The germline V gene has CDR1 LNHNV and CDR2 YYDKDF (reference sequence).

The V and J genes are TRBV19 and TRBJ1-3, with a weak D call TRBD1 (5 bases). Deletions cut 3 bases from V and 4 bases from J, with 10 bases between. The CDR3 is 14 amino acids. CDR1 is LNHDA and CDR2 is SQIVND in the germline V gene (reference sequence). CDR3 sequence (DNA): TGTGCCAGTAGTATCGGGGGAGGAGGAAACACCATATATTTT. Translating gives CASSIGGGGNTIYF.

The chain has TRBV5-4 and TRBJ2-7; 9 bases are a match to TRBD1. The CDR3 consists of 15 residues. J lost 0 bases, V lost 6 bases, and 7 bases had no gene match. Germline V lookup: CDR1 SGHNT, CDR2 YYREEE (reference sequence). The CDR3: CASTPGQGLSYEQYF. CDR3 DNA: TGTGCCAGCACACCGGGACAGGGACTCTCCTACGAGCAGTACTTC.

V gene TRBV30 combines with J gene TRBJ1-3; D not certain. Looked up from germline, CDR1 is GTSNPN and CDR2 is SVGIG (reference sequence). The CDR3 has 13 amino acids. The ends were cut back, 5 bases at V and 3 bases at J, with 11 bases in the middle. The CDR3 reads CAWQEGSGNTIYF. DNA for the CDR3: TGTGCCTGGCAGGAAGGGAGTGGAAACACCATATATTTT.

The chain carries TRBV5-1 and TRBJ1-5; 10 nucleotides match TRBD1. This CDR3 spans 17 amino acids. Trimming at V came to 4 bases and at J to 3 bases, leaving 10 bases not matched to a gene. Germline V gene sequence: CDR1 SGHRS, CDR2 YFSETQ. CDR3 region: CASSPGQGSFANQPQHF. CDR3 DNA: TGCGCCAGCAGCCCGGGACAGGGGTCCTTCGCCAATCAGCCCCAGCATTTT.

The V gene is TRBV2, the J gene TRBJ2-7; D possibly matches TRBD1 or TRBD2 (5 bases each). The CDR3 is made up of 15 amino acids. Germline V gene data show CDR1 as SNHLY and CDR2 as FYNNEI. V lost 6 bases and J lost 1, with 16 bases in between. The CDR3 loop reads CASRPPEGTSYEQYF. Written as DNA, the CDR3 is TGTGCCAGCAGGCCCCCGGAAGGGACGTCCTACGAGCAGTACTTC.

The chain carries TRBV3-1 (or the pseudogene TRBV3-2) and TRBJ2-7; no reliable D call. The V end lost 4 bases, the J end lost 2 bases, and 9 bases lay between the germline ends. In germline, CDR1 is LGHDT, CDR2 YNNKEL (reference sequence). The CDR3 runs 13 residues. The CDR3: CASSPGPPYEQYF. The CDR3 DNA is TGTGCCAGCAGCCCCGGGCCCCCCTACGAGCAGTACTTC.

The genes are TRBV24-1 and TRBJ2-7, with D unresolved. Germline V CDR1 and CDR2: KGHDR, SFDVKD. The length of the CDR3 is 12 residues. Between the trimmed V and J ends, which lost 0 bases and 4 bases, there was a span of 3 bases. The CDR3 loop reads CATSDLGYEQYF. Written as DNA, the CDR3 is TGTGCCACCAGTGATTTGGGGTACGAGCAGTACTTC.

This clone turned up a few times. The gene calls are TRBV9 and TRBJ2-2; D unclear. The CDR3 loop spans 14 amino acids. V shed 0 bases and J shed 1 base, with 4 bases lying between them. Germline V gives CDR1 SGDLS, CDR2 YYNGEE. The chain's CDR3 is CASSVGQNTGELFF. The CDR3 region has the DNA TGTGCCAGCAGCGTAGGACAGAACACCGGGGAGCTGTTTTTT.

The chain uses TRBV7-2 and TRBJ1-6; D call uncertain. V lost 2 bases, J lost 7 bases, and 6 bases lay in between. The CDR3 length is 13 residues. The V gene's germline CDR1 is SGHTA and CDR2 FQGNSA. The CDR3 reads CASSLTGNSPLHF. The DNA for the CDR3 is TGTGCCAGCAGCTTAACCGGAAATTCACCCCTCCACTTT.